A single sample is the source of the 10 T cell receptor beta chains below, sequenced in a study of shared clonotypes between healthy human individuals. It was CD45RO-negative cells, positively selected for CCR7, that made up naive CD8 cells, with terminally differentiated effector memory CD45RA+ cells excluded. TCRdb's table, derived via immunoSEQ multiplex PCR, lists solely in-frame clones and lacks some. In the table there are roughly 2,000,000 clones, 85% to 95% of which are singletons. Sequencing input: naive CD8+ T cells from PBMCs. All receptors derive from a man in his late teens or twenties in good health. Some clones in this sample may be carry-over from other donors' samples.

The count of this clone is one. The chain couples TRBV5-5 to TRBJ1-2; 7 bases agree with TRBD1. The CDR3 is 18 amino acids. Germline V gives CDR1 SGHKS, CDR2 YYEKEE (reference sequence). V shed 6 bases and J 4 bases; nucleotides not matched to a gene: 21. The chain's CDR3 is CASNLSLTGPEGGYGYTF. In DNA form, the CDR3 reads TGTGCCAGCAACCTCTCTCTGACAGGGCCAGAGGGGGGCTATGGCTACACCTTC.

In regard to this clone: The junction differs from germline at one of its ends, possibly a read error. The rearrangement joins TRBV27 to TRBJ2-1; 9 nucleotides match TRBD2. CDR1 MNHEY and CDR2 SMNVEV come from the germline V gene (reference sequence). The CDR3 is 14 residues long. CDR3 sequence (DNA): TGTGCCAGCGGTTTAGCGGGAGCAGGGAATGAGCAGTTCTTC. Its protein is CASGLAGAGNEQFF.

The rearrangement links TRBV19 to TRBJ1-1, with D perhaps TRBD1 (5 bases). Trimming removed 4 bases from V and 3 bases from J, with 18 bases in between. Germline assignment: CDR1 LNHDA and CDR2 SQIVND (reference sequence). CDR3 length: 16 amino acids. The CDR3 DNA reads TGTGCCAGTAGTAGACTCGTAGGGGAGGTCGACACTGAAGCTTTCTTT. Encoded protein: CASSRLVGEVDTEAFF.

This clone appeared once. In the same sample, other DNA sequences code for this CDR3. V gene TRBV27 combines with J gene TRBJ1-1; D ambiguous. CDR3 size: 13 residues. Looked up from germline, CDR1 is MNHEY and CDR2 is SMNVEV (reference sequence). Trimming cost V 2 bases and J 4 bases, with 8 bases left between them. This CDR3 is CASSLSAPTEAFF. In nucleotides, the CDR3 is TGTGCCAGCAGTTTAAGCGCCCCCACTGAAGCTTTCTTT.

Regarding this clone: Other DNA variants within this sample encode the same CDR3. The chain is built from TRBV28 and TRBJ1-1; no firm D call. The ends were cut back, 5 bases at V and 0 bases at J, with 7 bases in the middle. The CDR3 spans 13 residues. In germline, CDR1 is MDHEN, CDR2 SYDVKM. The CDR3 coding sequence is TGTGCCAGCAGTCCAGGATTGAACACTGAAGCTTTCTTT. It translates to CASSPGLNTEAFF.

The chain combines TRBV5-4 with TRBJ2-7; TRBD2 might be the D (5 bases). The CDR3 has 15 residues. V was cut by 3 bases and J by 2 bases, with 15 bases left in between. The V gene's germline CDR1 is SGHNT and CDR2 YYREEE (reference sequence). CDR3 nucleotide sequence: TGTGCCAGCAGCTCACAATTTGACTATCCCTACGAGCAGTACTTC. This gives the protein CASSSQFDYPYEQYF.

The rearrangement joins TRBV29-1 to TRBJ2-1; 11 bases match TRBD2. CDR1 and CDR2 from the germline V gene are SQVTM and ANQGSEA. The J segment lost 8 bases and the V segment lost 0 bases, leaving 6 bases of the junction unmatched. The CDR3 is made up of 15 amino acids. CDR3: CSVEETSGSWDEQFF. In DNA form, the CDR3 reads TGCAGCGTTGAAGAAACTAGCGGGAGTTGGGATGAGCAGTTCTTC.

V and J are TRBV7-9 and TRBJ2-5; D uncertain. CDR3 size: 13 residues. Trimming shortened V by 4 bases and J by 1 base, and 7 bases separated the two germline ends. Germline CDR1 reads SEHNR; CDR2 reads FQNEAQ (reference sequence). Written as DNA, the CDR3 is TGTGCCAGCAGCTATTGGGTCCAAGAGACCCAGTACTTC. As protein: CASSYWVQETQYF.

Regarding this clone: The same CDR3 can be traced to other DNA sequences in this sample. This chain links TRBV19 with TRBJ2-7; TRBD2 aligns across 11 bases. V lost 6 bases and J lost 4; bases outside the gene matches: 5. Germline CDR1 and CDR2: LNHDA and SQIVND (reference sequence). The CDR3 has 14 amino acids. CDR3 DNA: TGTGCCAGTAGCCCGGGACTAGCGGCATACGAGCAGTACTTC. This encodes CASSPGLAAYEQYF.

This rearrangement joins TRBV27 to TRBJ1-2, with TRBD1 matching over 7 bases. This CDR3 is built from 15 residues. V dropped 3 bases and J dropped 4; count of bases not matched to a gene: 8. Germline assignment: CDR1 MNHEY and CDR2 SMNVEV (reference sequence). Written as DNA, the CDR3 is TGTGCCAGCAGTTTCCAAGGACAGGTGCTCTATGGCTACACCTTC. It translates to CASSFQGQVLYGYTF.